These 5 T cell receptor beta chains were all obtained from the same sample, sequenced in a study of T-cell reconstitution after alpha-beta-depleted transplantation in children. Unique molecular identifiers were used to barcode this TCRbeta library. TCRdb fed the PCR reads into MiXCR, producing one record per CDR3 protein. In the table there are more than 450,000 distinct CDR3 sequences, approximately 16% of which are singletons. The sample consisted of PBMCs from the stem cell graft donor, taken from the stem cell graft. The receptors here all came from a human donor who donated a stem cell graft to a child with acute lymphoblastic leukemia.

The CDR3 protein is CASSLAAGGSYIDEQFF. CDR3 DNA: TGTGCCAGCAGCTTAGCAGCGGGAGGGAGCTACATCGATGAGCAGTTCTTC. This chain links TRBV7-9 with TRBJ2-1; TRBD2 matches 10 bases. CDR1 is SEHNR, CDR2 FQNEAQ, per germline (reference sequence). This CDR3 is built from 17 residues. Trimming at V came to 0 bases and at J to 8 bases, leaving 10 bases not matched to a gene.

Worth noting for this clonotype: A read error may produce the germline difference seen at one junction end. For the CDR3, the DNA is TGTACCAGCAGTTTACTTCGGTCCGGGGCAGGGGGCAGGGAGACCCAGTACTTC. It is translated as CTSSLLRSGAGGRETQYF. The chain employs TRBV6-2 or TRBV6-3 and TRBJ2-5, with 8 positions matching TRBD1. This CDR3 spans 18 amino acids. Germline assignment: CDR1 MNHEY and CDR2 SVGEGT.

The gene calls are TRBV19 and TRBJ1-6; no reliable D call. The V gene lost 6 bases and the J gene lost 0 bases, with 9 bases spanning the gap. The CDR3 totals 15 residues. Germline CDR1 is LNHDA and CDR2 is SQIVND (reference sequence). In nucleotides, the CDR3 is TGTGCCAGTAGAGGACGGAGCTCCTATAATTCACCCCTCCACTTT. Translating it yields CASRGRSSYNSPLHF.

The V gene is TRBV20-1, the J gene TRBJ1-5; 8 bases are shared with TRBD1. CDR3 length equals 16 residues. V lost 0 bases, J lost 4 bases, and 8 bases stayed unmatched. Germline CDR1 DFQATT, CDR2 SNEGSKA (reference sequence). Here the CDR3 DNA reads TGCAGTGCTAGAGATTGGGGGACAGGTGGTAATCAGCCCCAGCATTTT. Translated, it gives CSARDWGTGGNQPQHF.

This clonotype came up a few times. The chain uses TRBV3-1 and TRBJ1-1; no firm D call. This CDR3 has 13 residues. Germline V lookup: CDR1 LGHDT, CDR2 YNNKEL (reference sequence). Trimming took off 4 bases at V and 6 bases at J, with 12 bases between the two ends. DNA for the CDR3: TGTGCCAGCAGCCGAGGACGAGGGCCTGAAGCTTTCTTT. Its protein is CASSRGRGPEAFF.